This T cell receptor beta chain derives from a study of regulatory T cells in long-lasting Graves disease. The germline V gene encodes CDR1 SEHNR and CDR2 FQNEAQ (reference sequence). The V and J ends lost 5 bases and 3 bases respectively, with 11 bases between them. The CDR3 has 13 amino acids. This clonotype was picked up many times. Time point: newly diagnosed GD, antithyroid drugs for less than 3 months. The TCR library was made from RNA that had been extracted from PBMCs in TRIzol. Assembly of TCR beta libraries relied on iRepertoire HTBI primers together with Arm-PCR of CDR3 regions. TCRdb reanalysed the multiplex PCR reads using MiXCR and keeps one entry per CDR3 protein. Of 680,000 or so distinct CDR3 sequences in the sample, roughly 15% were seen once. These data were also reused for a study on T cells in Graves' hyperthyroidism and ophthalmopathy.

The rearrangement joins TRBV7-9 to TRBJ2-7; D is possibly TRBD2 (6 bases). This clonotype originated in a woman aged 25-40 years with Graves disease. The material sequenced was peripheral blood mononuclear cells (PBMCs), taken at new diagnosis, from a patient treated with antithyroid drugs. This CDR3 reads CASSPGLVYEQYF. In nucleotides, the CDR3 is TGTGCCAGCAGCCCGGGACTGGTCTACGAGCAGTACTTC.